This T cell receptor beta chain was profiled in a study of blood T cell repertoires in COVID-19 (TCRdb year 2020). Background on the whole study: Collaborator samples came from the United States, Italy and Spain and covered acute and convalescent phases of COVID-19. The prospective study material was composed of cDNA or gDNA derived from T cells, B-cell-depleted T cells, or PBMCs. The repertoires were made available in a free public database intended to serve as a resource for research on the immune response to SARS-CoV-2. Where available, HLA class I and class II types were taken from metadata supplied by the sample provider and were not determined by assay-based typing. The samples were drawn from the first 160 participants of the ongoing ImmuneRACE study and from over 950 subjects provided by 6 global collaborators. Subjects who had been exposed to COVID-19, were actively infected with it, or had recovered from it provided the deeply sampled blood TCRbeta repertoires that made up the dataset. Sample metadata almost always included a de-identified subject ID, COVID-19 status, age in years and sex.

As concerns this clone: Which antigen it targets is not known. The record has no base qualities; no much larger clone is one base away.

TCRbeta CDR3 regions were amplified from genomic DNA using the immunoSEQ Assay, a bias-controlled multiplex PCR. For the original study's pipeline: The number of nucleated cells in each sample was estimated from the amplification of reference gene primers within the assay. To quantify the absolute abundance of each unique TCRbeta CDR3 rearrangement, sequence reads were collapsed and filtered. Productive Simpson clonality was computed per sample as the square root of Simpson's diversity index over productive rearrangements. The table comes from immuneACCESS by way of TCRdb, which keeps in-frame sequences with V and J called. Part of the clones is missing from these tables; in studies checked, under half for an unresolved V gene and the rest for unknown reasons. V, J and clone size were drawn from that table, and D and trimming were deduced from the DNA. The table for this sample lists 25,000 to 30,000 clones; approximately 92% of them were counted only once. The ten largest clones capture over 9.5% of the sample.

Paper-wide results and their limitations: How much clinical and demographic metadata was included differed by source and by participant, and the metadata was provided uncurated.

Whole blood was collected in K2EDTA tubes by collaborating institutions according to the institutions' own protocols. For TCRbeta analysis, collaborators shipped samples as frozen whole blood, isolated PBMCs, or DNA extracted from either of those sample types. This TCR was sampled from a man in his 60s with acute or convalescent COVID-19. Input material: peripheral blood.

The sequenced DNA: TGTGCCAGCAGCGTGGTGGAACAGGGGAGCGAAAAACTGTTTTTT. Its protein product is CASSVVEQGSEKLFF. The sequence is built from TRBV9 and TRBJ1-4; 7 central bases correspond to TRBD1. The germline V gene sets CDR1 to SGDLS and CDR2 to YYNGEE. Germline trimming: 2 bases from V, 8 bases from J; junction bases outside gene matches: 9. Measured from the cysteine to the phenylalanine, the CDR3 is 15 residues long. Kept here is only the CDR3 DNA, which spans 45 bases and is read in frame from base 1.